One and the same sample provided the 21 T cell receptor beta chains below, sequenced in a study of long-term antiretroviral therapy in people with HIV. immunoSEQ v3.0 was run at survey level. Repertoires were generated with immunoSEQ multiplex PCR, while TCRdb's copy carries only in-frame clones and drops some. The sample lists tens of thousands of clones; 75% to 85% were seen once. The sequencing here drew on unsorted PBMCs, taken 0.3 years after starting antiretroviral therapy. All receptors derive from a man between 18 and 35 years old with HIV.

With respect to this clone: This sample includes further DNA sequences coding for the same CDR3. The CDR3 region is CASSLAGYSNQPQHF. The CDR3 bases are TGTGCCAGCAGCTTAGCCGGGTATAGCAATCAGCCCCAGCATTTT. The genes are TRBV7-2 and TRBJ1-5, with D uncertain. The CDR3 spans 15 residues. Per germline, CDR1 SGHTA and CDR2 FQGNSA. V lost 0 bases and J 0 bases, leaving 6 bases between the germline ends.

Here the CDR3 DNA reads TGTGCCAGCAGCGCAGTATTGACAGCCCTAAATGAAAAACTGTTTTTT. This sequence encodes CASSAVLTALNEKLFF. The genes are TRBV9 and TRBJ1-4; D possibly corresponds to TRBD1 (5 bases). The V gene's germline CDR1 is SGDLS and CDR2 YYNGEE. The CDR3 totals 16 residues. V was clipped by 3 bases and J by 5 bases, with 17 bases between them.

The chain is built from TRBV30 and TRBJ2-3; 11 bases are a match to TRBD2. Trimming cost V 0 bases and J 1 base; bases outside gene matches: 3. The germline V gene has CDR1 GTSNPN and CDR2 SVGIG (reference sequence). This CDR3 has 16 residues. CDR3 sequence (DNA): TGTGCCTGGAGTGTGGGGGGACTAGCGGGCACAGATACGCAGTATTTT. Protein: CAWSVGGLAGTDTQYF.

The rearrangement joins TRBV7-2 to TRBJ1-6, with TRBD1 matching 7 bases. J was trimmed by 3 bases and V by 5 bases; bases with no gene match: 7. The CDR3 runs to 16 residues. Germline V gene data show CDR1 as SGHTA and CDR2 as FQGNSA. The CDR3 sequence: CASSPQGTVYNSPLHF. The CDR3 DNA sequence: TGTGCCAGCAGCCCACAGGGGACAGTCTATAATTCACCCCTCCACTTT.

The chain links TRBV7-9 to TRBJ1-1, with a tentative D call TRBD1 (5 bases). This CDR3 has 13 amino acids. V was pared by 5 bases and J by 11 bases, with 18 bases between. Looked up from germline, CDR1 is SEHNR and CDR2 is FQNEAQ (reference sequence). The CDR3 loop reads CASSAQGGEVAFF. The CDR3 DNA follows: TGTGCCAGCAGCGCGCAGGGTGGGGAGGTTGCTTTCTTT.

The V gene is TRBV5-6, the J gene TRBJ2-3; TRBD1 matches 9 bases. Trimming took 6 bases from V and 2 from J; bases not matched to a gene: 7. CDR3 length: 15 residues. Germline V gives CDR1 SGHDT, CDR2 YYEEEE. CDR3: CASTHRGLNTDTQYF. CDR3 in DNA: TGTGCCAGCACCCACAGGGGGCTAAACACAGATACGCAGTATTTT.

The chain is built from TRBV28 and TRBJ2-7; TRBD2 agrees at 7 bases. J gave up 4 bases and V 5 bases, and 11 bases lay outside the gene matches. There are 15 residues in the CDR3. Germline CDR1 is MDHEN and CDR2 is SYDVKM. CDR3 bases: TGTGCCAGCAGTCATCGGATAGCGGGTGTATACGAGCAGTACTTC. It encodes CASSHRIAGVYEQYF.

This clone was observed a single time. CDR3 nucleotide sequence: TGTGCCAGCAGCCAAGTGGGCGGTAACTATGGCTACACCTTC. This translates into CASSQVGGNYGYTF. This rearrangement joins TRBV14 to TRBJ1-2; D is uncertain. Trimming took off 1 base at V and 1 base at J, with 7 bases between the two ends. The CDR3 is 14 amino acids. Germline-derived CDR1 and CDR2 are SGHDN and FVKESK.

The chain is built from TRBV9 and TRBJ1-4; 8 bases are shared with TRBD1. The CDR3 contains 17 residues. CDR1 and CDR2 (germline): SGDLS, YYNGEE. The V segment lost 3 bases and the J segment 0 bases; nucleotides outside the gene matches: 7. The CDR3 DNA is TGTGCCAGCAGCGCCGGGACAGGAATGACAACTAATGAAAAACTGTTTTTT. This sequence encodes CASSAGTGMTTNEKLFF.

V and J are TRBV6-5 and TRBJ2-1; no firm D call. Trimming stripped 0 bases from V and 3 bases from J, with 9 bases between. The CDR3 runs 15 residues. The germline gives CDR1 MNHEY, CDR2 SVGAGI. The CDR3 spells CASSYSSDNYNEQFF. The CDR3, as DNA: TGTGCCAGCAGTTACTCCTCAGACAACTACAATGAGCAGTTCTTC.

The chain employs TRBV2 and TRBJ1-3; TRBD1 matches 9 bases. The CDR3 runs to 15 residues. J gave up 1 base and V 4 bases, and 2 bases lay outside the gene matches. Per the germline V gene, CDR1 is SNHLY and CDR2 is FYNNEI. The chain's CDR3 is CASSATGGSGNTIYF. For the CDR3, the DNA is TGTGCCAGCAGTGCGACAGGGGGTTCTGGAAACACCATATATTTT.

This clone was observed a handful of times. The rearrangement links TRBV4-2 to TRBJ1-2, with no clear D. Germline loops: CDR1 LGHNA, CDR2 YNFKEQ. The CDR3 totals 16 residues. Trimming pared 5 bases from V and 3 bases from J, leaving 19 bases between. CDR3 amino acids: CASSGRGQAPYYGYTF. The CDR3 DNA reads TGTGCCAGCAGCGGGCGTGGTCAGGCCCCTTACTATGGCTACACCTTC.

In this sample, this clone turned up once. The chain combines TRBV19 with TRBJ1-4, with unresolved D. With 7 bases removed from V and 0 bases from J, the gap between germline ends came to 9 bases. CDR1 and CDR2 from the germline V gene are LNHDA and SQIVND (reference sequence). The CDR3 sequence is 14 residues long. CDR3 nucleotide sequence: TGTGCCAGTAATCCGACCTCAACTAATGAAAAACTGTTTTTT. Its translation is CASNPTSTNEKLFF. Full variable domain (missing parts from reference TRBV19 and TRBJ1-4): DGGITQSPKYLFRKEGQNVTLSCEQNLNHDAMYWYRQDPGQGLRLIYYSQIVNDFQKGDIAEGYSVSREKKESFPLTVTSAQKNPTAFYLCASNPTSTNEKLFFGSGTQLSVL.

This clone showed up just once. The chain is built from TRBV9 and TRBJ1-4; D is uncertain. Between the trimmed V and J ends, which lost 0 bases and 2 bases, there was a span of 11 bases. This CDR3 region has 16 residues. Germline lookup yields CDR1 SGDLS and CDR2 YYNGEE. The CDR3 DNA follows: TGTGCCAGCAGCGTAGTTGGAGGGCTGACTAATGAAAAACTGTTTTTT. Translated: CASSVVGGLTNEKLFF.

The V and J genes are TRBV5-4 and TRBJ1-2; perhaps TRBD1 as D (6 bases). Germline CDR1 and CDR2: SGHNT and YYREEE (reference sequence). This CDR3 has 13 amino acids. The V end lost 4 bases, the J end lost 3 bases, and 10 bases lay between the germline ends. Here the CDR3 DNA reads TGTGCCAGCAGCAGTACAGGGTACTATGGCTACACCTTC. Translating gives CASSSTGYYGYTF.

This clone was seen a few times. The V gene is TRBV27, the J gene TRBJ2-1; tentatively, D is TRBD1 (6 bases). The germline V gene has CDR1 MNHEY and CDR2 SMNVEV (reference sequence). V was cut by 2 bases and J by 8 bases, with 10 bases left in between. The CDR3 has 13 residues. The DNA for the CDR3 is TGTGCCAGCAGTTTAGAACAGGGAGATGAGCAGTTCTTC. This gives the protein CASSLEQGDEQFF.

This clone was counted a few times. The CDR3 bases are TGTGCCAGCAGTTACTCTGGCCCTCGGCATTCACCCCTCCACTTT. It translates to CASSYSGPRHSPLHF. The V and J genes are TRBV6-5 and TRBJ1-6, with D hard to call. Germline assignment: CDR1 MNHEY and CDR2 SVGAGI. There are 15 residues in the CDR3. V was pared by 0 bases and J by 8 bases, with 11 bases between.

The chain joins TRBV2 to TRBJ2-7; 7 bases are a match to TRBD1. CDR3 length equals 12 residues. The germline V gene has CDR1 SNHLY and CDR2 FYNNEI. V shed 6 bases and J 7 bases; nucleotides not matched to a gene: 6. CDR3 loop: CASSVEGAEQYF. The DNA for the CDR3 is TGTGCCAGCAGCGTCGAGGGGGCTGAGCAGTACTTC.

This clone is a singleton in its sample. The rearrangement joins TRBV14 to TRBJ2-1; 8 nucleotides match TRBD2. After removal of 0 bases from V and 16 bases from J, the junction contained 14 bases not matched to a gene. This CDR3 comprises 15 residues. CDR1 and CDR2 from the germline V gene are SGHDN and FVKESK. CDR3 coding DNA: TGTGCCAGCAGCCAAGATGGGGTTAGGGCTCGGGGGGGATTCTTC. This codes for CASSQDGVRARGGFF.

V and J are TRBV5-6 and TRBJ2-1, with TRBD2 matching over 8 bases. Germline V gene sequence: CDR1 SGHDT, CDR2 YYEEEE. Trimming cost V 4 bases and J 10 bases; bases outside gene matches: 4. The CDR3 covers 12 residues. The CDR3 reads CASSDRGGEQFF. In nucleotides, the CDR3 is TGTGCCAGCAGCGACCGCGGGGGGGAGCAGTTCTTC.

The chain is built from TRBV14 and TRBJ2-7; maybe TRBD1 (6 bases). The CDR3 covers 16 residues. Germline V gene lookup returns CDR1 SGHDN and CDR2 FVKESK. Deletions cut 2 bases from V and 6 bases from J, with 20 bases between. As DNA, the CDR3 is TGTGCCAGCAGCCAAAGCCCCCAGGGGCGGTTCTGCGAGCAGTACTTC. It yields the protein CASSQSPQGRFCEQYF.